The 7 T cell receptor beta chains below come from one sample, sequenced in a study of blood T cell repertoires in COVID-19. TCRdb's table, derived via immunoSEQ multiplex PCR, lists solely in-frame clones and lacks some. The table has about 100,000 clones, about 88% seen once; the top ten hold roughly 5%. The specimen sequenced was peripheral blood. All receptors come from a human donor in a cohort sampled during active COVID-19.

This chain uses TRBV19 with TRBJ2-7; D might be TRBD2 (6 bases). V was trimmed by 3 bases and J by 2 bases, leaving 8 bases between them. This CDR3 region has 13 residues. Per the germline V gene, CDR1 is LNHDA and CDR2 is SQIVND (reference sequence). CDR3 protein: CASSIGGAYEQYF. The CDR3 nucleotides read TGTGCCAGTAGTATCGGGGGAGCCTACGAGCAGTACTTC.

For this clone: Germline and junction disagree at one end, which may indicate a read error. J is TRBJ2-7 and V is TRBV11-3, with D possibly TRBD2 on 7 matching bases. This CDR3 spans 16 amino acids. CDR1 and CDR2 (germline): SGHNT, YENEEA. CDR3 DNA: TGTGCCACCAGCTCCAGGGGCGGGGGACGCAACTACGAGCAGTACTTC. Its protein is CATSSRGGGRNYEQYF. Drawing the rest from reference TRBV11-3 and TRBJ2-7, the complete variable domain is EAGVVQSPRYKIIEKKQPVAFWCNPISGHNTLYWYLQNLGQGPELLIRYENEEAVDDSQLPKDRFSAERLKGVDSTLKIQPAELGDSAVYLCATSSRGGGRNYEQYFGPGTRLTVT.

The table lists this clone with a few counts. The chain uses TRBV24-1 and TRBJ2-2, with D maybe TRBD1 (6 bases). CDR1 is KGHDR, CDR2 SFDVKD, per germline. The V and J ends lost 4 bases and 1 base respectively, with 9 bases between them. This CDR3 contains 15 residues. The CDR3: CATSDPDRNTGELFF. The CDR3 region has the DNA TGTGCCACCAGTGACCCGGACAGGAACACCGGGGAGCTGTTTTTT.

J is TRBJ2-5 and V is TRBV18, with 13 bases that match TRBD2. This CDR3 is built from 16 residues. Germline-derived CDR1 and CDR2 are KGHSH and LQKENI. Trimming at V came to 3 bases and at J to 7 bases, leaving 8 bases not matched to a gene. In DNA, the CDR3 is TGTGCCAGCTCACCCGGGACTAGCGGGACCGGGGGGACCCAGTACTTC. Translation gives CASSPGTSGTGGTQYF.

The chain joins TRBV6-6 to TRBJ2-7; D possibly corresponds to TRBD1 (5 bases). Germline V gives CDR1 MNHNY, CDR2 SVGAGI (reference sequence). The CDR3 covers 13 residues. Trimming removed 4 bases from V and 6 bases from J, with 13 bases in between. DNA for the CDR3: TGTGCCAGCAGTTGGGGCCTCGAGGCCGAGCAGTACTTC. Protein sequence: CASSWGLEAEQYF.

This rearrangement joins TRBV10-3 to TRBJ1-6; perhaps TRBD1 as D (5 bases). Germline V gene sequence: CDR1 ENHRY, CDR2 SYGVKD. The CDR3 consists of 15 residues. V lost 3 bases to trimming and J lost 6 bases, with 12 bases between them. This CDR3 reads CAISEGRGVNSPLHF. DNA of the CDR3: TGTGCCATCAGTGAAGGGCGGGGCGTTAATTCACCCCTCCACTTT.

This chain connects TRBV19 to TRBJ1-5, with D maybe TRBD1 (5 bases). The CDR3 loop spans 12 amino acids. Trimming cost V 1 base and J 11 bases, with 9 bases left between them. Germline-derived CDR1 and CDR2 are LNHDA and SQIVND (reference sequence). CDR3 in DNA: TGTGCCAGTAGTATAGGGGGGGAGACCCAGCATTTT. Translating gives CASSIGGETQHF.